This T cell receptor (beta chain) emerged from a study of early T cells in non-severe SARS-CoV-2 infection. Study-wide context: Investigators sequenced bulk RNA drawn from unsorted whole blood, and chains remained unpaired.

Each cDNA molecule carried a unique molecular identifier. From the 5' RACE reads, TCRdb called clonotypes with MiXCR, one entry per CDR3 protein. There are about 52,000 distinct CDR3 sequences in the sample; around a tenth occur only once, and roughly a tenth lies in the top ten. V was clipped by 1 base and J by 7 bases; unmatched bases: 4. Germline V gene data show CDR1 as LNHNV and CDR2 as YYDKDF (reference sequence). CDR3 length: 15 amino acids. The V and J genes are TRBV15 and TRBJ1-6, with TRBD1 identical over 7 bases. The sample comprised whole blood. This receptor was taken from an adult who was a healthcare worker with PCR-confirmed SARS-CoV-2 infection or an uninfected control (not recorded which). The CDR3 DNA reads TGTGCCACCAGCAGAGCGACAGGGTACAATTCACCCCTCCACTTT. It is translated as CATSRATGYNSPLHF. Together with reference TRBV15 and TRBJ1-6, the CDR3 gives the full variable domain: DAMVIQNPRYQVTQFGKPVTLSCSQTLNHNVMYWYQQKSSQAPKLLFHYYDKDFNNEADTPDNFQSRRPNTSFCFLDIRSPGLGDTAMYLCATSRATGYNSPLHFGNGTRLTVT.